This TCR beta chain was identified during a study of naive and memory T cell subsets. Both TRBC1 and TRBC2 were covered by a beta constant-region primer of two equimolar oligonucleotides. TCRdb reprocessed the UMI-ligation and nested PCR reads with MiXCR, giving one entry per CDR3 protein. The sample holds some 83,000 distinct CDR3 sequences, around 14% seen once. This clonotype was seen repeatedly, ten times or more. Per germline, CDR1 SGHNT and CDR2 YYREEE (reference sequence). V was shortened by 3 bases and J by 6 bases, with 7 bases between the two germline ends. This CDR3 contains 13 residues. The sequenced material came from central memory CD4+ T cells from blood. The TCR originated in a human donor in good health. The chain uses TRBV5-4 and TRBJ1-6, with D possibly TRBD1 on 6 matching bases. The CDR3 DNA is TGTGCCAGCAGCTGGACAGCTAATTCACCCCTCCACTTT. It yields the protein CASSWTANSPLHF.